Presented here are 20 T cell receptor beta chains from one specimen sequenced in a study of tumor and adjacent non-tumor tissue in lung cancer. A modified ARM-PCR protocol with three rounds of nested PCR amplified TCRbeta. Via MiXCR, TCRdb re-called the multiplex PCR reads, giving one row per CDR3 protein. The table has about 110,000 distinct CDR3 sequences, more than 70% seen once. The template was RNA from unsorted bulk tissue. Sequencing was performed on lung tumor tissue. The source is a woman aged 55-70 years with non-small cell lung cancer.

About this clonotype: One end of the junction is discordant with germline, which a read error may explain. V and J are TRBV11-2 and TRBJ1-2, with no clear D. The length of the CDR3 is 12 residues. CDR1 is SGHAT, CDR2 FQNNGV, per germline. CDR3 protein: CVSSLGSGNYTF. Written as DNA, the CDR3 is TGTGTCAGCAGCTTAGGTTCTGGAAACTACACCTTC. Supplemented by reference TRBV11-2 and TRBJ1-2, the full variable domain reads EAGVAQSPRYKIIEKRQSVAFWCNPISGHATLYWYQQILGQGPKLLIQFQNNGVVDDSQLPKDRFSAERLKGVDSTLKIQPAKLEDSAVYLCVSSLGSGNYTFGSGTRLTVV.

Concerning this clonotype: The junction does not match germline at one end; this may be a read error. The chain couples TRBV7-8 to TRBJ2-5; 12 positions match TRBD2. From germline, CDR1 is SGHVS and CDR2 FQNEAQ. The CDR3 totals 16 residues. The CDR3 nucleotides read TGTACCAGCAGCTTTAGACTAGCGGGGGCTTCAGAGACCCATTACTTC. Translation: CTSSFRLAGASETHYF.

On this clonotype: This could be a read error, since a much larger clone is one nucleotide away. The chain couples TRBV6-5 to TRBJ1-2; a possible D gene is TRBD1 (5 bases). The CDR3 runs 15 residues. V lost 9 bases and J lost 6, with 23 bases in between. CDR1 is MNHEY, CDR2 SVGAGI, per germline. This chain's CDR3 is CARSPTRGVGDGYTF. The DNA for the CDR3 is TGTGCCAGGAGCCCAACGCGGGGGGTCGGCGATGGCTACACCTTC.

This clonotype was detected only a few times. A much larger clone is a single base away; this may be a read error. The CDR3 is CAISLRRGLDGYTF. CDR3 in DNA: TGTGCCATCAGCTTACGCAGGGGGCTGGATGGCTACACCTTC. This sequence joins TRBV7-2 and TRBJ1-2; TRBD1 agrees at 8 bases. Per germline, CDR1 SGHTA and CDR2 FQGNSA. The CDR3 length is 14 residues.

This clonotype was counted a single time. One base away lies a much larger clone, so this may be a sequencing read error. The CDR3 loop is CANSYTGLGSSYEQYF. Here the CDR3 DNA reads TGTGCCAACAGTTACACCGGACTGGGGTCATCCTACGAGCAGTACTTC. This chain links TRBV6-2 or TRBV6-3 with TRBJ2-7; possible D gene TRBD2, 5 bases. From germline, CDR1 is MNHEY and CDR2 SVGEGT. CDR3 length: 16 amino acids.

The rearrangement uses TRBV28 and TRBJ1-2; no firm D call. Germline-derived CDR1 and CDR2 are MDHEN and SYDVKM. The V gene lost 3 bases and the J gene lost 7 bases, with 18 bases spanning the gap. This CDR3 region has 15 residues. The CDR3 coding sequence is TGTGCCAGCAGTTTTCTTGGTGGGCGCCTTTTTGGCTACACCTTC. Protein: CASSFLGGRLFGYTF.

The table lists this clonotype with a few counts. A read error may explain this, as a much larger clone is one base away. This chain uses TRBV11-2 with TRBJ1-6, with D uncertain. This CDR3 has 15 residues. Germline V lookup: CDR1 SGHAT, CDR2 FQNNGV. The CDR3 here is CASSLASGNNSPLRF. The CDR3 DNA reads TGTGCCAGCAGCTTAGCCTCGGGGAATAATTCACCCCTCCGCTTT.

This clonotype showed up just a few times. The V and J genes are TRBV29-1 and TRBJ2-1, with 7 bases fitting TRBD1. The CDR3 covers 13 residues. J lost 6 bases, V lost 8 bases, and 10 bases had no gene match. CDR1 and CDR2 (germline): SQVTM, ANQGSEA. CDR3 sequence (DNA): TGCAGCACCGCCGGGACAGTGGGCAATGAGCAGTTCTTC. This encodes CSTAGTVGNEQFF.

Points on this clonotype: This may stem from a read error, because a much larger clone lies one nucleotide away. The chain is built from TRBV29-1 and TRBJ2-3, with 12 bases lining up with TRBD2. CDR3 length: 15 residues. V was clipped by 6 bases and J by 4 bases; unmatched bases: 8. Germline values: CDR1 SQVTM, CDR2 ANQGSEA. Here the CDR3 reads CSVAPSGRVADTQYF. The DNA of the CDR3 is TGCAGCGTGGCCCCTAGCGGGAGGGTCGCAGATACGCAGTATTTT.

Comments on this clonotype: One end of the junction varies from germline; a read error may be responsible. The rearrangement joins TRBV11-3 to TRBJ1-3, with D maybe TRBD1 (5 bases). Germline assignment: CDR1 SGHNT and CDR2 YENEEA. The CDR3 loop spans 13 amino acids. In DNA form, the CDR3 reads TGTGACACCAGGGAGGACTCTAGAAACACCATATATTTT. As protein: CDTREDSRNTIYF. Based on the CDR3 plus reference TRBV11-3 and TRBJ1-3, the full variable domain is EAGVVQSPRYKIIEKKQPVAFWCNPISGHNTLYWYLQNLGQGPELLIRYENEEAVDDSQLPKDRFSAERLKGVDSTLKIQPAELGDSAVYLCDTREDSRNTIYFGEGSWLTVV.

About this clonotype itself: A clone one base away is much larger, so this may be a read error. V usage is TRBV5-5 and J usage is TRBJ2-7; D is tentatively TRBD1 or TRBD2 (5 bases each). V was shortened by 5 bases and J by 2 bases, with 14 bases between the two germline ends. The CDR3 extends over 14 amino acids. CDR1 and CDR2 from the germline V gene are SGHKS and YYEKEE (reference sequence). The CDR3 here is CASRNWGRAYEQYF. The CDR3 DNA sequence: TGTGCCAGCAGAAACTGGGGACGGGCCTACGAGCAGTACTTC.

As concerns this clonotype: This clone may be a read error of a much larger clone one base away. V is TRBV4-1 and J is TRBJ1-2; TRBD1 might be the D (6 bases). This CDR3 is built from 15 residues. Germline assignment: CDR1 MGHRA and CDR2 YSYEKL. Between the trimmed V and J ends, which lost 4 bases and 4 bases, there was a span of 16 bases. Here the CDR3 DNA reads TGCGCCAGCAGCCGCGGCCTGGGGGCGAGCTATGGCTACACCTTC. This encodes CASSRGLGASYGYTF.

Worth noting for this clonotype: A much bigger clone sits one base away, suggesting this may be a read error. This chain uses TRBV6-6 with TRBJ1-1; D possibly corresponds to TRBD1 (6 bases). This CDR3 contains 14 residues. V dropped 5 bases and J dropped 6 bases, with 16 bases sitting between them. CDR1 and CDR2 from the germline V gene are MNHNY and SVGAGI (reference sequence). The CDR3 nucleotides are TGTGCCAGCAGTCCGACAGGAGAAAGCTCTGAAGCTTTCTTT. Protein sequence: CASSPTGESSEAFF.

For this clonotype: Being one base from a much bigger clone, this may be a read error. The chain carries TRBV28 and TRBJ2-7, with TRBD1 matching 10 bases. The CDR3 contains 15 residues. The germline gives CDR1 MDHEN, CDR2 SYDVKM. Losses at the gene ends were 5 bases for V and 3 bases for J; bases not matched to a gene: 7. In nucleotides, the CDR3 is TGTGCCAGCAGTAACCCGGACAGGGGGAGCTACGAGCAGTACTTC. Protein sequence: CASSNPDRGSYEQYF.

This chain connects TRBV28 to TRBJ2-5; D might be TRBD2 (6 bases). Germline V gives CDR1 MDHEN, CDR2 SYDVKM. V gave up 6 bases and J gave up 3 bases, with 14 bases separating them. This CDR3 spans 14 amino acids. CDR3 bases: TGTGCCAGCAGCCCTAGCGTGAGGGAAGAGACCCAGTACTTC. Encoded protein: CASSPSVREETQYF.

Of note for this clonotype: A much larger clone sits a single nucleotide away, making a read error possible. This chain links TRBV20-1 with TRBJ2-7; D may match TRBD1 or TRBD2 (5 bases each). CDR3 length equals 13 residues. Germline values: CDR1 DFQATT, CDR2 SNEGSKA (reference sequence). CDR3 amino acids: CNAGTGSSYEQYF. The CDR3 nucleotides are TGCAATGCCGGGACGGGAAGCTCCTACGAGCAGTACTTC.

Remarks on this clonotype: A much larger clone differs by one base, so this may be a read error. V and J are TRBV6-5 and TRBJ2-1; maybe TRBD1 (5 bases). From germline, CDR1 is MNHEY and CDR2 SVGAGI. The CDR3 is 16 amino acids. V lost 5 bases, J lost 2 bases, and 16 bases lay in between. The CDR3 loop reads CASSQPSGAPYNEQFF. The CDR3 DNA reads TGTGCCAGCAGTCAGCCATCTGGGGCCCCCTACAATGAGCAGTTCTTC.

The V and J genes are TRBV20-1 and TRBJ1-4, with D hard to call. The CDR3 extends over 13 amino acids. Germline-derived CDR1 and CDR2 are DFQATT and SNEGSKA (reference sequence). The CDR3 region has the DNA TGCTGGTCACCCCGGGATTCGAATGAAAAACTGTTTTTT. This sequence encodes CWSPRDSNEKLFF.

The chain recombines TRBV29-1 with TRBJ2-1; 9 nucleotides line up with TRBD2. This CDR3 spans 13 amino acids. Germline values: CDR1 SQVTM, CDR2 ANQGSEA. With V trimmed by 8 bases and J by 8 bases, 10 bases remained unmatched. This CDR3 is CSSGSGRGDEQFF. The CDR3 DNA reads TGCAGCTCTGGTAGCGGGAGAGGGGATGAGCAGTTCTTC.

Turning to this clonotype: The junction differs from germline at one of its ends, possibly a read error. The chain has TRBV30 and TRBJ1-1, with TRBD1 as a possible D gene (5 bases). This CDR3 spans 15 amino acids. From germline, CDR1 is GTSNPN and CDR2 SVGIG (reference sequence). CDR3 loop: CAWSVRGTRVTEALF. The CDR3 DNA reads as TGTGCCTGGAGTGTAAGAGGGACTAGAGTCACTGAAGCTTTATTT. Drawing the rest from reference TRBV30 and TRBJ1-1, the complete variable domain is SQTIHQWPATLVQPVGSPLSLECTVEGTSNPNLYWYRQAAGRGLQLLFYSVGIGQISSEVPQNLSASRPQDRQFILSSKKLLLSDSGFYLCAWSVRGTRVTEALFGQGTRLTVV.